These T cell receptor beta chains were read from a single sample in a study of T-cell reconstitution after alpha-beta-depleted transplantation in children. TCRdb processed the PCR reads anew with MiXCR; each CDR3 protein has one entry. There are some 550,000 distinct CDR3 sequences in the sample; 15% to 20% occur only once, and over 3% lies in the top ten. The sample was PBMCs from the stem cell graft donor, taken from the stem cell graft. All receptors come from a human donor who donated a stem cell graft to a child with acute lymphoblastic leukemia. Each CDR3 is given with its conserved first and last residue. Fields, in order: J gene, D gene, clone size, V gene, CDR3 DNA, CDR3 protein. The D gene is left open where the match is weak. Expanded clones get a size class; other rows say once, few or many, or leave the size out.

TRBJ2-4 | TRBD2 | few | TRBV20-1 | TGCAGTGCTGGGGGGACTAGCGGAGGAGCCAAAAACATTCAGTACTTC | CSAGGTSGGAKNIQYF
TRBJ1-5 | TRBD1 | few | TRBV12-3/TRBV12-4 | TGTGCCAGCAGTTTCTCAGGGGGAGGATGGCAGCCCCAGCATTTT | CASSFSGGGWQPQHF
TRBJ1-2 | - | - | TRBV6-2/TRBV6-3 | TGTGCCAGCAGTTACTTCGATCACGGGGGCTACACCTTC | CASSYFDHGGYTF
TRBJ2-3 | - | many | TRBV12-3/TRBV12-4 | TGTGCCAGCAGTCCCTGGGGCACAGATACGCAGTATTTT | CASSPWGTDTQYF
TRBJ2-7 | - | few | TRBV27 | TGTGCCAGCAGTTTTGCAAACGCGGGAGAGCAGTACTTC | CASSFANAGEQYF
TRBJ2-1 | - | - | TRBV27 | TGTGCCAGCAGTCTGCCCCTATCTAGAAATGAGCAGTTCTTC | CASSLPLSRNEQFF
TRBJ2-1 | - | - | TRBV6-2/TRBV6-3 | TGTGCCAGCAGGGGAACGACCTCGGGACAGGGTAGCGGGAGCCAGGACAATGAGCAGTTCTTC | CASRGTTSGQGSGSQDNEQFF
TRBJ2-3 | TRBD2 | - | TRBV11-2 | TGTGCCAGCCTTTCTAGCGGGAGAGATACGCAGTATTTT | CASLSSGRDTQYF
TRBJ1-3 | - | few | TRBV5-6 | TGTGCCAGCGAACCTCAGGGGCCGCGTGGAAACACCATATATTTT | CASEPQGPRGNTIYF
TRBJ2-1 | TRBD2 | - | TRBV6-5 | TGTGCCAGCAGTTACATGGCGGGGACTAGCGGATATTCCAATGAGCAGTTCTTC | CASSYMAGTSGYSNEQFF
TRBJ1-5 | TRBD1 | - | TRBV5-1 | TGCGCCCGCGGACAGGGAAGGAGCAATCAGCCCCAGCATTTT | CARGQGRSNQPQHF
TRBJ1-2 | - | few | TRBV4-1 | TGCGCCAGCAGCCAAGAGGGCCGCTATGGCTACACCTTC | CASSQEGRYGYTF
TRBJ2-3 | - | - | TRBV2 | TGTGCCAGCAGTCAGCGACGGACATTCACAGATACGCAGTATTTT | CASSQRRTFTDTQYF
TRBJ2-7 | - | - | TRBV3-1 | TGTGCCAGCAGCCAGCGTTCCTACGAGCAGTACTTC | CASSQRSYEQYF
TRBJ2-1 | - | - | TRBV19 | TGTGCCAGTAGTATAGAACGCGGGCGGACCAATGAGCAGTTCTTC | CASSIERGRTNEQFF
TRBJ1-3 | TRBD1 | many | TRBV5-1 | TGCGCCAGCAGCCGTGGACAGGTGGTGGGCTCTGGAAACACCATATATTTT | CASSRGQVVGSGNTIYF
TRBJ1-1 | - | - | TRBV20-1 | TGCAGTGCTGTCCGGAAACCGCGTAACACTGAAGCTTTCTTT | CSAVRKPRNTEAFF
TRBJ2-7 | TRBD2 | few | TRBV12-3/TRBV12-4 | TGTGCCAGCAGTTTGACTAGCGGGATCGAGCAGTACTTC | CASSLTSGIEQYF
TRBJ2-6 | - | - | TRBV5-1 | TGCGCCAGCAGCTTGGCCCTGGAGGACTCTGGGGCCAACGGCCTGACTTTC | CASSLALEDSGANGLTF
TRBJ2-1 | TRBD2 | few | TRBV20-1 | TGCAGTGTGGTTGGGGAACTAGCGTCCAATGAGCAGTTCTTC | CSVVGELASNEQFF
TRBJ1-5 | - | - | TRBV6-5 | TGTGCCAGCAGTTCGGGTCAAACGAAAAATCAGCCCCAGCATTTT | CASSSGQTKNQPQHF
TRBJ2-1 | - | few | TRBV12-3/TRBV12-4 | TGTGCCAGCAGCCCCCTTGGGTACTACAATGAGCAGTTCTTC | CASSPLGYYNEQFF
TRBJ2-3 | - | - | TRBV19 | TGTGCCAGTGGATCACAGGGAGGAGATACGCAGTATTTT | CASGSQGGDTQYF
TRBJ1-2 | TRBD1 | few | TRBV2 | TGTGCCAGCGTGGGCCCAGACAGGGAAAGTCCAAGTGGGCATGGCTACACCTTC | CASVGPDRESPSGHGYTF
TRBJ2-4 | - | few | TRBV19 | TGTGCCAGTAGTATAGGCAATAAGAGGGGGTCATCGGCCAAAAACATTCAGTACTTC | CASSIGNKRGSSAKNIQYF
TRBJ1-4 | - | many | TRBV12-3/TRBV12-4 | TGTGCCACCTCCGGGACTCCGAGGGAAAAACTGTTTTTT | CATSGTPREKLFF
TRBJ2-7 | - | - | TRBV10-3 | TGTGCCATTAGCCCAGAATCCGAGCAGTACTTC | CAISPESEQYF
TRBJ2-3 | TRBD2 | once | TRBV20-1 | TGCAGTGCTAGAATTAGAGCGGGAGCCTCGAGGGATACGCAGTATTTT | CSARIRAGASRDTQYF
TRBJ1-4 | - | few | TRBV27 | TGTGCCAGCAGTTTATCGTGGGGATATCGCGAAAAACTGTTTTTT | CASSLSWGYREKLFF
TRBJ2-7 | - | few | TRBV6-1 | TGTGCCAGCAGTCCCAGACACGGTCCCACTAAGCAGTACTTC | CASSPRHGPTKQYF
TRBJ2-3 | TRBD2 | - | TRBV7-8 | TGTGCCAGCCTTAGCGGGAGGGCCACAGATACGCAGTATTTT | CASLSGRATDTQYF
TRBJ1-1 | - | few | TRBV6-6 | TGTGCCAGCAGTAGGAGGACTGAAGCTTTCTTT | CASSRRTEAFF
TRBJ2-1 | TRBD2 | - | TRBV3-1 | TGTGCCAGCAGCCAAGTAACACTAGCGGGAGCATTGAATGAGCAGTTCTTC | CASSQVTLAGALNEQFF
TRBJ2-1 | - | - | TRBV7-2 | TGTGCCAGCAGCTTAGGGTTAGGAAAGGGAGGCAATGAGCAGTTCTTC | CASSLGLGKGGNEQFF
TRBJ2-2 | TRBD2 | - | TRBV4-1 | TGCGCCAGCAGCCAAGCTAGCGGGACCCCCGGGGAGCTGTTTTTT | CASSQASGTPGELFF
TRBJ2-3 | TRBD2 | many | TRBV6-5 | TGTGCCAGCAGTTACGTCGGACTAGCGGTCACAGATACGCAGTATTTT | CASSYVGLAVTDTQYF
TRBJ2-5 | TRBD2 | - | TRBV11-3 | TGTGCCAGCAGCACGGGACTAGCGGGAGGGGGAGGGACCCAGTACTTC | CASSTGLAGGGGTQYF
TRBJ1-4 | - | - | TRBV12-3/TRBV12-4 | TGTGCCAGCAGACCCTGGGACCGGAATGAAAAACTGTTTTTT | CASRPWDRNEKLFF
TRBJ2-7 | - | - | TRBV20-1 | TGCAGTGCTAGGCACAGCTCCTACGAGCAGTACTTC | CSARHSSYEQYF
TRBJ2-1 | - | few | TRBV5-1 | TGCGCCAGCAGCTTAACGGGACATCCGGTAAATGAGCAGTTCTTC | CASSLTGHPVNEQFF
TRBJ2-1 | TRBD2 | - | TRBV7-8 | TGTGCCAGCAGCTCCCAAAGGACTAGCGTCCACAATGAGCAGTTCTTC | CASSSQRTSVHNEQFF
TRBJ1-1 | - | - | TRBV29-1 | TGCAGCGTTGAACCGGACACTGAAGCTTTCTTT | CSVEPDTEAFF
TRBJ1-2 | - | - | TRBV20-1 | TGCAGTGCTCTTCCGGACAGTGCTAACTATGGCTACACCTTC | CSALPDSANYGYTF
TRBJ1-2 | TRBD1 | few | TRBV27 | TGTGCCAGCAGTTTAGGGACAGGGGGCGGCGGCTACACCTTC | CASSLGTGGGGYTF
TRBJ1-1 | - | few | TRBV5-6 | TGTGCCAGCAGCTCCCCGGGGCATGAAGCTTTCTTT | CASSSPGHEAFF
TRBJ2-1 | TRBD2 | - | TRBV7-2 | TGTGCCAGCAGCTCCCGGACTAGCGGGAGGGTTACTGAGCAGTTCTTC | CASSSRTSGRVTEQFF
TRBJ2-7 | - | few | TRBV28 | TGTGCCAGCAGTTTACTACAGTCCTACGAGCAGTACTTC | CASSLLQSYEQYF
TRBJ1-1 | - | few | TRBV7-8 | TGTGCCAGCAGCCAACGACCGGGATATTTGAACACTGAAGCTTTCTTT | CASSQRPGYLNTEAFF
TRBJ2-5 | TRBD1 | few | TRBV7-9 | TGTGCCAGCAGCTACGGGACAGGGGTCCAAGAGACCCAGTACTTC | CASSYGTGVQETQYF